Below are 5 T cell receptor beta chains sequenced from a single sample in a study of T cells in localized non-small cell lung cancer. TCRdb's table, derived via immunoSEQ multiplex PCR, lists solely in-frame clones and lacks some. The sample contains 100,000 to 150,000 clones, 80% to 90% of which appear only once. The sample was peripheral blood, taken before any cancer treatment. The receptors were gathered from a female donor older than 55 with stage I lung adenocarcinoma.

The chain carries TRBV21-1 and TRBJ1-5. TRBV21-1 is described as a pseudogene. The CDR3 spans 16 residues. The CDR3 loop is CASSKVRAESNQPQHF. For the CDR3, the DNA is TGTGCCAGCAGCAAAGTAAGGGCTGAAAGCAATCAGCCCCAGCATTTT.

The J gene is TRBJ2-7, the V gene TRBV7-2; D gene unclear. In germline, CDR1 is SGHTA, CDR2 FQGNSA. CDR3 length equals 12 residues. The V end lost 6 bases, the J end lost 3 bases, and 9 bases lay between the germline ends. CDR3 amino acids: CASSLSLYEQYF. The CDR3 nucleotides read TGTGCCAGCAGTCTGAGTCTCTACGAGCAGTACTTC.

The chain has TRBV7-2 and TRBJ2-2, with 8 bases aligning to TRBD2. CDR3 length: 17 amino acids. Germline-derived CDR1 and CDR2 are SGHTA and FQGNSA. V shed 1 base, J shed 5 bases, and the junction held 9 bases outside the gene matches. CDR3 region: CASSLDPAGVRTGELFF. CDR3 DNA: TGTGCCAGCAGCTTAGATCCAGCGGGAGTACGAACCGGGGAGCTGTTTTTT.

This chain links TRBV2 with TRBJ2-4; D might be TRBD1 (5 bases). The CDR3 covers 15 residues. V lost 7 bases, J lost 0 bases, and 13 bases lay in between. In germline, CDR1 is SNHLY, CDR2 FYNNEI. The CDR3 coding sequence is TGTGCCAGCAAGGGGAACGCACTAGCCAAAAACATTCAGTACTTC. This sequence encodes CASKGNALAKNIQYF.

V and J are TRBV11-3 and TRBJ2-6; TRBD1 might be the D (7 bases). CDR3 size: 17 residues. Germline lookup yields CDR1 SGHNT and CDR2 YENEEA. The germline V and J ends were trimmed by 4 bases and 2 bases, with 15 bases remaining between them. In DNA form, the CDR3 reads TGTGCCAGCAGCTCCAGCCCCAGGGGGGCTGGGGCCAACGTCCTGACTTTC. Protein: CASSSSPRGAGANVLTF. Based on the CDR3 plus reference TRBV11-3 and TRBJ2-6, the full variable domain is EAGVVQSPRYKIIEKKQPVAFWCNPISGHNTLYWYLQNLGQGPELLIRYENEEAVDDSQLPKDRFSAERLKGVDSTLKIQPAELGDSAVYLCASSSSPRGAGANVLTFGAGSRLTVL.